Below, 8 T cell receptor beta chains from the same sample are listed, as sequenced in a study of T cell repertoires in cytomegalovirus infection. TCRdb re-derived calls from the reads in MiXCR, one entry per CDR3 protein. The sample includes about 740,000 distinct CDR3 sequences, 33% of them seen just once. The antigens these receptors bind are not known. Source: cultured PBMCs, taken from culture after CMV antigen stimulation. The source is a human donor in good health (CMV status not recorded). Some clones in this sample may be carry-over from other donors' samples.

This rearrangement joins TRBV6-6 to TRBJ2-1; D possibly corresponds to TRBD1 (7 bases). The ends were cut back, 6 bases at V and 4 bases at J, with 13 bases in the middle. The CDR3 covers 14 residues. Germline V gene lookup returns CDR1 MNHNY and CDR2 SVGAGI (reference sequence). CDR3 region: CASRRRDSYNEQFF. The CDR3 coding sequence is TGTGCCAGCAGGAGGCGGGACAGTTACAATGAGCAGTTCTTC.

The chain links TRBV18 to TRBJ2-1; D uncertain. Between the trimmed V and J ends, which lost 3 bases and 4 bases, there was a span of 7 bases. The CDR3 length is 13 residues. Germline V CDR1 and CDR2: KGHSH, LQKENI. CDR3 nucleotide sequence: TGTGCCAGCTCACCTAGTCAGTACAATGAGCAGTTCTTC. Protein product: CASSPSQYNEQFF. Complete variable domain (other parts from reference TRBV18 and TRBJ2-1): NAGVMQNPRHLVRRRGQEARLRCSPMKGHSHVYWYRQLPEEGLKFMVYLQKENIIDESGMPKERFSAEFPKEGPSILRIQQVVRGDSAAYFCASSPSQYNEQFFGPGTRLTVL.

The table lists this clonotype with a few counts. The chain joins TRBV7-2 to TRBJ2-2; 11 bases map to TRBD2. In germline, CDR1 is SGHTA, CDR2 FQGNSA. The CDR3 sequence is 18 residues long. Germline trimming cut 5 bases from V and 5 bases from J; bases unmatched to any gene: 13. The CDR3 bases are TGTGCCAGCAGCGAAATACCGGGACTAGCGGCCCCTACCGGGGAGCTGTTTTTT. It yields the protein CASSEIPGLAAPTGELFF.

This clonotype has more than one count but fewer than ten. This chain's CDR3 is CASSSTGPSETQYF. CDR3 nucleotides: TGTGCCAGCAGCTCGACTGGACCTTCAGAGACCCAGTACTTC. The chain links TRBV7-2 to TRBJ2-5; D not certain. Trimming left V 4 bases short and J 4 bases short, with 13 bases between. CDR3 size: 14 residues. Germline CDR1 is SGHTA and CDR2 is FQGNSA.

This clonotype was seen a handful of times. The chain joins TRBV12-3 or TRBV12-4 to TRBJ2-1; D gene uncertain. V dropped 8 bases and J dropped 4 bases, with 12 bases sitting between them. The CDR3 is 13 amino acids. This CDR3 reads CASGDVGYNEQFF. Written as DNA, the CDR3 is TGTGCCAGCGGGGATGTGGGGTACAATGAGCAGTTCTTC.

This chain joins TRBV6-2 or TRBV6-3 and TRBJ1-1; D not certain. This CDR3 spans 11 amino acids. Trimming shortened V by 6 bases and J by 7 bases, and 9 bases separated the two germline ends. Per germline, CDR1 MNHEY and CDR2 SVGEGT. The CDR3 loop is CASRKSGEAFF. CDR3 sequence (DNA): TGTGCCAGCAGGAAATCAGGTGAAGCTTTCTTT.

The chain carries TRBV7-2 and TRBJ2-5; D is uncertain. The ends were cut back, 1 base at V and 5 bases at J, with 14 bases in the middle. The CDR3 consists of 15 residues. In germline, CDR1 is SGHTA, CDR2 FQGNSA. The CDR3 nucleotides are TGTGCCAGCAGCTTAGTTGGGGATCCTGAGGAGACCCAGTACTTC. Translated: CASSLVGDPEETQYF. Combining the CDR3 with reference TRBV7-2 and TRBJ2-5 gives the whole variable domain GAGVSQSPSNKVTEKGKDVELRCDPISGHTALYWYRQSLGQGLEFLIYFQGNSAPDKSGLPSDRFSAERTGGSVSTLTIQRTQQEDSAVYLCASSLVGDPEETQYFGPGTRLLVL.

The chain is built from TRBV7-2 and TRBJ1-3; weak D call: TRBD1 (6 bases). The germline gives CDR1 SGHTA, CDR2 FQGNSA. This CDR3 is 15 amino acids long. V lost 1 base, J lost 4 bases, and 11 bases lay in between. The CDR3, as DNA: TGTGCCAGCAGCTTAGGTCGGGGACACGGAAACACCATATATTTT. The encoded protein is CASSLGRGHGNTIYF.